The 24 T cell receptor beta chains listed next were all sequenced from one sample in a study of blood T cell repertoires in COVID-19. Assay used: immunoSEQ multiplex PCR; TCRdb lists only in-frame clones, some missing. This table holds about 190,000 clones, under 80% found once. Sequencing used PBMCs or T cells enriched from blood (not recorded which). The receptors shown here come from a woman aged 45-60 years with acute COVID-19.

The chain couples TRBV7-8 to TRBJ2-4; 13 positions agree with TRBD2. CDR1 is SGHVS and CDR2 is FQNEAQ in the germline V gene. This CDR3 is 17 amino acids long. V lost 3 bases and J lost 9; bases outside the gene matches: 11. DNA for the CDR3: TGTGCCAGCAGCTTTCTAGGACTAGCGGGGGCCGGGGGCATTCAGTACTTC. Its translation is CASSFLGLAGAGGIQYF.

This chain uses TRBV10-3 with TRBJ2-5; 9 bases align to TRBD2. The CDR3 contains 16 residues. The junction had 9 bases not matched to a gene; V was cut back by 3 bases and J by 4 bases. Germline assignment: CDR1 ENHRY and CDR2 SYGVKD. DNA for the CDR3: TGTGCCATCAGTGAATCTCCGGCGGGGGGGGGAGAGACCCAGTACTTC. It encodes CAISESPAGGGETQYF.

This clone was seen only a few times. This rearrangement joins TRBV2 to TRBJ2-1, with 9 bases lining up with TRBD2. Germline loops: CDR1 SNHLY, CDR2 FYNNEI. V dropped 6 bases and J dropped 5; count of bases not matched to a gene: 5. The length of the CDR3 is 14 residues. CDR3: CASRVAGANNEQFF. CDR3 sequence (DNA): TGTGCCAGCAGGGTAGCGGGGGCGAACAATGAGCAGTTCTTC.

The table lists this clone with a few counts. DNA of the CDR3: TGCGCCAGCAGCCGGACCGGACAGGGGGACACTGAAGCTTTCTTT. It codes for CASSRTGQGDTEAFF. The rearrangement uses TRBV4-1 and TRBJ1-1; 10 nucleotides match TRBD1. V trimming: 4 bases; J trimming: 3 bases; junction bases outside the gene matches: 5. The CDR3 spans 15 residues. Germline-derived CDR1 and CDR2 are MGHRA and YSYEKL.

The chain links TRBV2 to TRBJ1-2, with unresolved D. The V and J ends lost 5 bases and 6 bases respectively, with 22 bases between them. The CDR3 is 16 amino acids. In germline, CDR1 is SNHLY, CDR2 FYNNEI. CDR3 sequence reads: CASSSDPPGLGNGYTF. The CDR3 DNA reads as TGTGCCAGCAGTTCCGACCCCCCGGGGTTAGGGAATGGCTACACCTTC.

V is TRBV7-8 and J is TRBJ1-2; 7 bases match TRBD1. Trimming removed 5 bases from V and 8 bases from J; junction bases left unmatched: 8. CDR3 length: 13 residues. Germline V gives CDR1 SGHVS, CDR2 FQNEAQ. CDR3 residues: CASSHEGAGGYTF. Written as DNA, the CDR3 is TGTGCCAGCAGCCACGAGGGGGCGGGAGGCTACACCTTC.

This clone occurred a few times. V is TRBV19 and J is TRBJ1-1; TRBD1 matches 7 bases. After removal of 7 bases from V and 1 base from J, the junction contained 6 bases not matched to a gene. The CDR3 length is 14 residues. The germline V gene has CDR1 LNHDA and CDR2 SQIVND (reference sequence). The CDR3 nucleotides read TGTGCCAGTACTCACAGGGGCCGGAACACTGAAGCTTTCTTT. This sequence encodes CASTHRGRNTEAFF.

The chain uses TRBV3-1 (or the pseudogene TRBV3-2) and TRBJ2-3, with 14 bases identical to TRBD2. The trim removed 1 base at V and 14 bases at J, leaving 2 bases unmatched. CDR3 size: 13 residues. Germline V gene sequence: CDR1 LGHDT, CDR2 YNNKEL (reference sequence). CDR3 region: CASSQGLAGGPYF. The CDR3 DNA follows: TGTGCCAGCAGCCAAGGACTAGCGGGGGGGCCGTATTTT.

The chain employs TRBV7-9 and TRBJ2-1; TRBD2 agrees at 14 bases. V lost 5 bases to trimming and J lost 4 bases; unmatched junction nucleotides: 7. Germline V lookup: CDR1 SEHNR, CDR2 FQNEAQ (reference sequence). The CDR3 runs to 17 residues. CDR3 in amino acids: CASSPTSGGARYNEQFF. The CDR3 bases are TGTGCCAGCAGCCCGACTAGCGGGGGGGCCAGGTACAATGAGCAGTTCTTC.

This clone appeared a few times. J is TRBJ1-2 and V is TRBV7-2; maybe TRBD1 (6 bases). Trimming left V 1 base short and J 2 bases short, with 8 bases between. Germline V CDR1 and CDR2: SGHTA, FQGNSA. CDR3 length: 14 amino acids. This CDR3 reads CASSLDRGNYGYTF. The CDR3 DNA is TGTGCCAGCAGCTTAGATAGGGGGAACTATGGCTACACCTTC.

This chain links TRBV3-1 (or the pseudogene TRBV3-2) with TRBJ2-3; D remains unclear. CDR1 and CDR2 from the germline V gene are LGHDT and YNNKEL (reference sequence). The V and J ends lost 3 bases and 2 bases respectively, with 9 bases between them. The length of the CDR3 is 14 residues. In nucleotides, the CDR3 is TGTGCCAGCAGCCAGACTCGAAACACAGATACGCAGTATTTT. Translating gives CASSQTRNTDTQYF.

The chain recombines TRBV19 with TRBJ1-5, with TRBD1 as a possible D gene (6 bases). This CDR3 comprises 15 residues. V lost 6 bases to trimming and J lost 2 bases, with 14 bases between them. The V gene's germline CDR1 is LNHDA and CDR2 SQIVND (reference sequence). CDR3 sequence (DNA): TGTGCCAGTAGCTACAGGGTAAGGGGCAATCAGCCCCAGCATTTT. Its protein product is CASSYRVRGNQPQHF.

In DNA, the CDR3 is TGTGCCAGCTCGCTGGCGGGAGGGTACAATCAGCCCCAGCATTTT. Its translation: CASSLAGGYNQPQHF. This chain connects TRBV18 to TRBJ1-5; D unresolved. This CDR3 is 15 amino acids long. The germline gives CDR1 KGHSH, CDR2 LQKENI. Deletions cut 6 bases from V and 3 bases from J, with 15 bases between.

In its sample, this clone was seen once. The chain links TRBV5-6 to TRBJ2-3; D is unclear. There are 11 residues in the CDR3. Germline assignment: CDR1 SGHDT and CDR2 YYEEEE. The V end was cut by 4 bases, the J end by 6 bases, with 6 bases between. The CDR3 nucleotides read TGTGCCAGCAGCCTTTCGGATACGCAGTATTTT. Protein product: CASSLSDTQYF. The full variable domain, rest sourced from reference TRBV5-6 and TRBJ2-3, is DAGVTQSPTHLIKTRGQQVTLRCSPKSGHDTVSWYQQALGQGPQFIFQYYEEEERQRGNFPDRFSGHQFPNYSSELNVNALLLGDSALYLCASSLSDTQYFGPGTRLTVL.

The rearrangement links TRBV7-9 to TRBJ1-3, with D unresolved. Germline V lookup: CDR1 SEHNR, CDR2 FQNEAQ (reference sequence). The CDR3 contains 14 residues. The germline V and J ends were trimmed by 1 base and 4 bases, with 8 bases remaining between them. The CDR3 sequence is CASSLVTGGNTIYF. CDR3 bases: TGTGCCAGCAGCTTAGTTACGGGAGGAAACACCATATATTTT. The full variable domain, its missing parts supplied by reference TRBV7-9 and TRBJ1-3, is DTGVSQNPRHKITKRGQNVTFRCDPISEHNRLYWYRQTLGQGPEFLTYFQNEAQLEKSRLLSDRFSAERPKGSFSTLEIQRTEQGDSAMYLCASSLVTGGNTIYFGEGSWLTVV.

V gene TRBV19 combines with J gene TRBJ1-4; D gene unclear. From germline, CDR1 is LNHDA and CDR2 SQIVND (reference sequence). The CDR3 spans 17 residues. Trimming removed 2 bases at V and 5 bases at J, with 18 bases between. CDR3 sequence reads: CASSIIYLRAGNEKLFF. CDR3 bases: TGTGCCAGTAGTATAATCTACTTGAGGGCCGGGAATGAAAAACTGTTTTTT.

The chain carries TRBV24-1 and TRBJ2-2, with D unresolved. CDR3 size: 15 residues. CDR1 is KGHDR and CDR2 is SFDVKD in the germline V gene. V shed 3 bases and J shed 4 bases, with 11 bases lying between them. This CDR3 is CATSDHISGTGELFF. The CDR3 coding sequence is TGTGCCACCAGTGATCACATATCGGGCACCGGGGAGCTGTTTTTT.

The V and J genes are TRBV27 and TRBJ1-2; D ambiguous. V was clipped by 4 bases and J by 3 bases, with 12 bases between them. CDR3 size: 14 residues. In germline, CDR1 is MNHEY, CDR2 SMNVEV (reference sequence). CDR3 nucleotide sequence: TGTGCCAGCAGTTCTGAGTCCCCCTACTATGGCTACACCTTC. As protein: CASSSESPYYGYTF.

The chain couples TRBV28 to TRBJ1-1, with D perhaps TRBD1 (6 bases). The V gene lost 10 bases and the J gene lost 3 bases, with 15 bases spanning the gap. Looked up from germline, CDR1 is MDHEN and CDR2 is SYDVKM. This CDR3 is 13 amino acids long. The CDR3 is CATRRTVDTEAFF. The CDR3, as DNA: TGTGCCACAAGAAGGACAGTGGACACTGAAGCTTTCTTT.

The rearrangement uses TRBV20-1 and TRBJ1-2; possible D gene TRBD1, 6 bases. The germline gives CDR1 DFQATT, CDR2 SNEGSKA (reference sequence). V lost 3 bases to trimming and J lost 0 bases, with 17 bases between them. This CDR3 is 16 amino acids long. CDR3 in amino acids: CSASSQTGRPNYGYTF. DNA of the CDR3: TGCAGTGCTAGTAGTCAAACAGGGCGCCCTAACTATGGCTACACCTTC.

The chain joins TRBV5-1 to TRBJ1-1, with 9 positions matching TRBD1. Germline assignment: CDR1 SGHRS and CDR2 YFSETQ. V was clipped by 3 bases and J by 2 bases; unmatched bases: 5. The CDR3 is 15 residues long. DNA of the CDR3: TGCGCCAGCAGCTGGCAGGGACAGGGAAACACTGAAGCTTTCTTT. Translated, it gives CASSWQGQGNTEAFF.

J is TRBJ1-1 and V is TRBV18; 9 nucleotides match TRBD1. Germline V gene data show CDR1 as KGHSH and CDR2 as LQKENI. Unmatched junction bases numbered 4, after V lost 3 bases and J lost 2 bases. The CDR3 sequence is 15 residues long. The DNA for the CDR3 is TGTGCCAGCTCACCCTCGGGACAGGGTAACACTGAAGCTTTCTTT. Its protein product is CASSPSGQGNTEAFF.

The chain combines TRBV5-5 with TRBJ1-5; D is ambiguous. Germline CDR1 reads SGHKS; CDR2 reads YYEKEE (reference sequence). The CDR3 is made up of 15 amino acids. The V gene lost 0 bases and the J gene lost 6 bases, with 13 bases spanning the gap. CDR3 sequence reads: CASSLDWSLGQPQHF. CDR3 nucleotide sequence: TGTGCCAGCAGCTTGGATTGGTCACTAGGTCAGCCCCAGCATTTT.

This chain connects TRBV6-2 or TRBV6-3 to TRBJ1-6; D might be TRBD1 (5 bases). The germline V gene encodes CDR1 MNHEY and CDR2 SVGEGT. The V end lost 4 bases, the J end lost 6 bases, and 13 bases lay between the germline ends. The CDR3 is 15 residues long. CDR3 sequence (DNA): TGTGCCAGCAGTTCCCTGGGACTCGTTAATTCACCCCTCCACTTT. Translating gives CASSSLGLVNSPLHF.